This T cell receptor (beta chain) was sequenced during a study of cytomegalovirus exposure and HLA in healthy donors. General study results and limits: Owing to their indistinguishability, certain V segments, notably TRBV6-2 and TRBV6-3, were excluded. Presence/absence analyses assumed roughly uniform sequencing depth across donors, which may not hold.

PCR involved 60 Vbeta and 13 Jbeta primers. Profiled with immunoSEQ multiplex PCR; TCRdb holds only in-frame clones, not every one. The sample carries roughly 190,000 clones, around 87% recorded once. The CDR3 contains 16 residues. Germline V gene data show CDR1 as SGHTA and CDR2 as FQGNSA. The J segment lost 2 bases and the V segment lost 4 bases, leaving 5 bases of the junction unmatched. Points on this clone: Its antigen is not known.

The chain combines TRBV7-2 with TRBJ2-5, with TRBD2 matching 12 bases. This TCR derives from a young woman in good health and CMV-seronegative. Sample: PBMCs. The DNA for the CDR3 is TGTGCCAGCAGCTCTGGGACTAGCGGGTTACAAGAGACCCAGTACTTC. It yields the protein CASSSGTSGLQETQYF.